This TCR beta chain was profiled in a study of graft-versus-host responses after intestinal transplantation listed by TCRdb under 2021. The study in broad terms: Multivisceral, liver-intestinal, or isolated intestinal transplants were received by the recipients. To identify alloreactive clones, pre-transplant mixed lymphocyte reaction products were sequenced and then compared with unstimulated pre-transplant donor and recipient T cells. Every recipient was given anti-thymocyte globulin induction, then maintenance tacrolimus and steroids for 2 to 4 years. Donor T cell macrochimerism was defined as a peak of at least 4% donor T cells among recipient peripheral blood mononuclear cells. The cohort enrolled fewer than 25 intestinal transplant recipients including one retransplant, and a few patients lacking pretransplant specimens were excluded. Instead of going to the commercial service, samples from a few later patients were sequenced in-house on an Illumina MiSeq and processed with MiXCR. After intestinal transplantation, graft-versus-host and host-versus-graft alloreactive T cell clones were followed in the graft, circulation and bone marrow using bulk TCR-beta CDR3 sequencing. The paper as a whole reports these results and caveats: GvH clones turned up in recipient bone marrow, with some appearing earlier in ileal mucosa or blood, a pattern consistent with an intestinal mucosal origin. Early after transplant, declines in HvG clones were associated with peak levels of circulating GvH clones. Conclusions were limited by the relatively low number and heterogeneity of intestinal transplant patients. Patients with donor T cell macrochimerism had high GvH to HvG T cell clonal ratios in their allografts.

Dithiothreitol, EDTA incubations and collagenase D digestion were used to isolate intraepithelial and lamina propria lymphocytes from graft specimens. Bulk TCR-beta sequencing was performed on serial intestinal graft biopsy specimens collected as late as 600 days after transplant. This clone was counted a few times. The specificity of this receptor is unknown. Base quality data are lacking; no much larger clone is found one base away. Library preparation was by the immunoSEQ multiplex PCR assay. For most patients, high-throughput TCR-beta CDR3 sequencing of genomic DNA was performed by Adaptive Biotechnologies. The authors' pipeline ran thus. Adaptive's ImmunoSEQ software was the source of the TCR sequencing data for 15 to 20 patients, while three other patients were processed with MiXCR and VDJtools. CDR3 nucleotide sequences shared between donor and recipient were removed because their origin could not be assigned. To count as alloreactive, a clone needed at least 2-fold expansion over unstimulated cells and a minimum CFSE-low frequency of 0.002% (template counts) or 0.001% (read counts). A clone was considered mappable if detected in the sequenced pre-transplant spleen, lymph node, or MLR CFSE-low populations of the donor or recipient. Cumulative frequency of alloreactive clones was calculated as a percentage of all sequences weighted by copy number. TCRdb carries this immuneACCESS record with in-frame sequences only. Its versions omit some clonotypes, under half of them owing to an unresolved V gene in the studies checked, with the rest unexplained. The D gene and trimming were derived from the DNA, and the V and J assignments and clone size from that table. For this sample there are approximately 5,200 clones; 72% appear just once. Approximately 13% of the sample rests with the top ten.

The sequencing used ileum tissue, collected roughly 250 days after intestinal transplant. This receptor was taken from a human patient who received an intestinal transplant, so some T cells may come from the graft donor.

This receptor carries the CDR3 CAWGLTTFGPFF. The DNA sequence is TGTGCCTGGGGACTCACCACCTTTGGGCCTTTCTTT. The chain links TRBV30 with TRBJ1-1; the D segment cannot be called with confidence. CDR1 GTSNPN and CDR2 SVGIG are derived from the germline V gene (reference sequence). From the cysteine through the phenylalanine, the CDR3 covers 12 amino acids. The read is trimmed to its CDR3 DNA, 36 bases read in frame from base 1. The germline ends are 19 bases apart after V is trimmed by 5 bases and J by 12 bases.